Shown below are 27 T cell receptor beta chains from a single sample sequenced in a study of blood T cell repertoires in COVID-19. Data came from immunoSEQ multiplex PCR; TCRdb stores just in-frame clones and leaves some out. The sample consists of some 98,000 clones, 75% to 90% of them appearing once. Specimen: peripheral blood. The receptors stem from a human donor in a cohort sampled during active COVID-19.

This clone was observed once. The V call is TRBV7-9, the J call TRBJ2-4, with TRBD1 as a possible D gene (5 bases). The germline V and J ends were trimmed by 6 bases and 12 bases, with 15 bases remaining between them. The CDR3 consists of 12 residues. Per the germline V gene, CDR1 is SEHNR and CDR2 is FQNEAQ (reference sequence). The CDR3 protein is CASSQLDRNQYF. CDR3 DNA sequence: TGTGCCAGCAGTCAACTTGACAGAAATCAGTACTTC.

The V gene is TRBV27, the J gene TRBJ2-7; 8 bases agree with TRBD1. Trimming cost V 0 bases and J 5 bases; bases outside gene matches: 6. Looked up from germline, CDR1 is MNHEY and CDR2 is SMNVEV (reference sequence). This CDR3 has 15 residues. In nucleotides, the CDR3 is TGTGCCAGCAGTTTATCCGGGACAGGACCAAACGAGCAGTACTTC. It is translated as CASSLSGTGPNEQYF.

This sequence joins TRBV24-1 and TRBJ2-3; 13 bases match TRBD2. J was trimmed by 8 bases and V by 2 bases; bases with no gene match: 3. The CDR3 consists of 15 residues. Per the germline V gene, CDR1 is KGHDR and CDR2 is SFDVKD. CDR3 protein: CATSDWTSGRGTQYF. In DNA form, the CDR3 reads TGTGCCACCAGTGATTGGACTAGCGGGAGAGGTACGCAGTATTTT.

The chain joins TRBV10-3 to TRBJ1-2; D possibly corresponds to TRBD1 (5 bases). Looked up from germline, CDR1 is ENHRY and CDR2 is SYGVKD. This CDR3 is built from 14 residues. Trimming removed 8 bases from V and 0 bases from J, with 13 bases in between. CDR3 sequence: CAIAGTSPNYGYTF. The CDR3, as DNA: TGTGCCATCGCGGGGACCAGCCCTAACTATGGCTACACCTTC.

This clone was recorded only once. The V and J genes are TRBV11-1 and TRBJ2-7, with TRBD2 as a possible D gene (7 bases). CDR1 and CDR2 from the germline V gene are SGHAT and FQDESV (reference sequence). The CDR3 runs 14 residues. The V end was cut by 5 bases, the J end by 2 bases, with 13 bases between. The CDR3 region has the DNA TGTGCCAGCAGCCTGGGAGGGGGGACCTACGAGCAGTACTTC. It specifies CASSLGGGTYEQYF.

The CDR3 DNA reads as TGTGCCAGCTCGCGACAGGGGGCGTTGAACACCGGGGAGCTGTTTTTT. It encodes CASSRQGALNTGELFF. The chain carries TRBV18 and TRBJ2-2; TRBD1 matches 10 bases. Germline CDR1 KGHSH, CDR2 LQKENI. J lost 1 base, V lost 6 bases, and 5 bases had no gene match. The CDR3 sequence is 16 residues long.

The chain combines TRBV6-5 with TRBJ1-6; 10 bases are shared with TRBD1. The CDR3 runs 15 residues. CDR1 and CDR2 from the germline V gene are MNHEY and SVGAGI. With V trimmed by 4 bases and J by 14 bases, 11 bases remained unmatched. The CDR3 coding sequence is TGTGCCAGCAGTTTCCTTGACAGGGGGCCTGCCGCCCTCCACTTT. Translated, it gives CASSFLDRGPAALHF.

The V gene is TRBV7-2, the J gene TRBJ2-1; 13 bases agree with TRBD2. J was trimmed by 7 bases and V by 4 bases; bases with no gene match: 1. The CDR3 sequence is 14 residues long. Germline V lookup: CDR1 SGHTA, CDR2 FQGNSA. CDR3: CASSSTSGRNEQFF. As DNA, the CDR3 is TGTGCCAGCAGCTCGACTAGCGGGAGGAATGAGCAGTTCTTC.

The V and J genes are TRBV19 and TRBJ2-7, with a possible D match to TRBD1 (6 bases). CDR3 length equals 12 residues. With 6 bases removed from V and 2 bases from J, the gap between germline ends came to 8 bases. Germline CDR1 reads LNHDA; CDR2 reads SQIVND (reference sequence). The CDR3 DNA sequence: TGTGCCAGTAGGCAGGGGCCCTACGAGCAGTACTTC. Translated: CASRQGPYEQYF.

The DNA of the CDR3 is TGCGCCAGCAGCCTGGGGGGTGGGGGCGGCTACGAGCAGTACTTC. Its translation is CASSLGGGGGYEQYF. V is TRBV5-1 and J is TRBJ2-7; tentatively, D is TRBD1 or TRBD2 (6 bases each). The length of the CDR3 is 15 residues. Germline CDR1 and CDR2: SGHRS and YFSETQ. The V end lost 4 bases, the J end lost 3 bases, and 17 bases lay between the germline ends.

This chain connects TRBV27 to TRBJ1-5, with 7 bases lining up with TRBD1. V trimming: 6 bases; J trimming: 6 bases; junction bases outside the gene matches: 8. The germline CDR1 and CDR2 sequences are MNHEY and SMNVEV (reference sequence). This CDR3 is built from 14 residues. The CDR3 DNA reads TGTGCCAGCAGGGCGGACAGGTTAGGTCAGCCCCAGCATTTT. This sequence encodes CASRADRLGQPQHF.

The chain employs TRBV10-2 and TRBJ2-7; 10 nucleotides line up with TRBD2. The germline V gene encodes CDR1 WSHSY and CDR2 SAAADI. The CDR3 runs 15 residues. The junction had 16 bases not matched to a gene; V was cut back by 5 bases and J by 12 bases. Written as DNA, the CDR3 is TGCGCCAGCAGTTCCTCCCTCGGGGCTAGCGGGAGTACGTACTTC. Encoded protein: CASSSSLGASGSTYF.

The CDR3 reads CASSITGQGGYEQYF. CDR3 coding DNA: TGTGCCAGTAGTATAACTGGACAGGGGGGCTACGAGCAGTACTTC. The chain has TRBV19 and TRBJ2-7; 10 bases agree with TRBD1. Per the germline V gene, CDR1 is LNHDA and CDR2 is SQIVND (reference sequence). V was clipped by 2 bases and J by 3 bases; unmatched bases: 4. The CDR3 contains 15 residues.

This rearrangement joins TRBV18 to TRBJ2-7, with 10 bases identical to TRBD2. The CDR3 has 17 residues. Germline values: CDR1 KGHSH, CDR2 LQKENI. With 2 bases clipped from V and 6 bases from J, the junction kept 13 bases outside the gene matches. In DNA form, the CDR3 reads TGTGCCAGCTCACCAGGAGAAGGACTAGCGGCGGGTGGCGAGCAGTACTTC. It specifies CASSPGEGLAAGGEQYF.

This chain joins TRBV27 and TRBJ2-7; 8 bases align to TRBD2. The germline CDR1 and CDR2 sequences are MNHEY and SMNVEV (reference sequence). The V segment lost 5 bases and the J segment 3 bases; nucleotides outside the gene matches: 6. This CDR3 contains 14 residues. The CDR3 nucleotides read TGTGCCAGCAGTCCCCGGGGGGGGGACTACGAGCAGTACTTC. Protein product: CASSPRGGDYEQYF.

This clone was found once. The J gene is TRBJ2-1, the V gene TRBV28; 14 bases are a match to TRBD2. Losses at the gene ends were 3 bases for V and 12 bases for J; bases not matched to a gene: 7. The CDR3 runs to 15 residues. Germline CDR1 reads MDHEN; CDR2 reads SYDVKM. This CDR3 is CASSLGTSGRQGQFF. In DNA, the CDR3 is TGTGCCAGCAGTTTGGGGACTAGCGGGAGACAGGGGCAGTTCTTC.

The rearrangement links TRBV4-1 to TRBJ2-3; D is perhaps TRBD2 (7 bases). The germline gives CDR1 MGHRA, CDR2 YSYEKL. CDR3 length equals 14 residues. Trimming cost V 7 bases and J 3 bases, with 14 bases left between them. The CDR3 DNA sequence: TGCGCCAGCACCCACGGGGGGCATACAGATACGCAGTATTTT. Encoded protein: CASTHGGHTDTQYF.

The gene calls are TRBV11-3 and TRBJ2-1; 11 bases fit TRBD2. The trim removed 5 bases at V and 7 bases at J, leaving 10 bases unmatched. The CDR3 is 16 residues long. Germline CDR1 SGHNT, CDR2 YENEEA. The CDR3 nucleotides are TGTGCCAGCAGCCCGAGGGGAGTAGCGGGAGGGAATGAGCAGTTCTTC. It specifies CASSPRGVAGGNEQFF.

With respect to this clone: An end of the junction does not agree with germline; a read error may underlie this. The V and J genes are TRBV11-2 and TRBJ1-4, with 7 bases aligning to TRBD1. CDR1 and CDR2 (germline): SGHAT, FQNNGV. The CDR3 consists of 12 residues. The CDR3 coding sequence is TGTGCCAGCAGCTTAATAGCCGGGACAGCGTTCTTT. It codes for CASSLIAGTAFF.

This chain uses TRBV27 with TRBJ1-5, with 10 bases that match TRBD1. The CDR3 is 16 amino acids. CDR1 is MNHEY and CDR2 is SMNVEV in the germline V gene (reference sequence). V trimming: 5 bases; J trimming: 0 bases; junction bases outside the gene matches: 4. CDR3: CASSPWTGGSNQPQHF. The CDR3 DNA sequence: TGTGCCAGCAGTCCCTGGACAGGGGGTAGCAATCAGCCCCAGCATTTT.

This clone was seen a handful of times. The chain joins TRBV6-6 to TRBJ1-2; 9 positions agree with TRBD1. The CDR3 runs to 14 residues. CDR1 is MNHNY, CDR2 SVGAGI, per germline (reference sequence). The junction had 6 bases not matched to a gene; V was cut back by 7 bases and J by 3 bases. CDR3 coding DNA: TGTGCCAGCAAACGGGACAGGGACGACTATGGCTACACCTTC. Translated, it gives CASKRDRDDYGYTF.

The chain joins TRBV3-1 (or the pseudogene TRBV3-2) to TRBJ2-7; D is ambiguous. Per the germline V gene, CDR1 is LGHDT and CDR2 is YNNKEL (reference sequence). The V end lost 2 bases, the J end lost 1 base, and 12 bases lay between the germline ends. This CDR3 spans 15 amino acids. The CDR3 coding sequence is TGTGCCAGCAGCCAACGGCAGCGTTTGTCCTACGAGCAGTACTTC. As protein: CASSQRQRLSYEQYF.

The gene calls are TRBV2 and TRBJ1-6; D might be TRBD1 (5 bases). This CDR3 has 13 residues. V was cut by 8 bases and J by 6 bases, with 11 bases left in between. CDR1 and CDR2 (germline): SNHLY, FYNNEI. The CDR3 coding sequence is TGTGCCAGCCAGACAGAGGTTAATTCACCCCTCCACTTT. Translated: CASQTEVNSPLHF.

The rearrangement links TRBV10-3 to TRBJ1-3; 10 bases are a match to TRBD1. The CDR3 covers 16 residues. V lost 6 bases, J lost 8 bases, and 13 bases stayed unmatched. CDR1 is ENHRY, CDR2 SYGVKD, per germline. DNA of the CDR3: TGTGCCATCAGGCCTTGGGACAGGGGAATACGGGACACCATATATTTT. It is translated as CAIRPWDRGIRDTIYF.

This chain connects TRBV5-1 to TRBJ2-7, with 7 bases matching TRBD1. Germline CDR1 reads SGHRS; CDR2 reads YFSETQ. V lost 0 bases, J lost 5 bases, and 5 bases stayed unmatched. The CDR3 is 14 amino acids. The CDR3 protein is CASSLDRGDDEQYF. The CDR3 DNA sequence: TGCGCCAGCAGCTTGGACAGGGGTGATGACGAGCAGTACTTC.

V gene TRBV14 combines with J gene TRBJ2-1; 13 bases agree with TRBD2. The CDR3 spans 16 residues. CDR1 SGHDN and CDR2 FVKESK come from the germline V gene. Germline trimming cut 4 bases from V and 9 bases from J; bases unmatched to any gene: 9. The CDR3 reads CASSPPGLAGWSEQFF. In DNA, the CDR3 is TGTGCCAGCAGCCCTCCGGGACTAGCGGGGTGGAGTGAGCAGTTCTTC.

The rearrangement links TRBV28 to TRBJ1-1; possible D gene TRBD1, 6 bases. Germline CDR1 reads MDHEN; CDR2 reads SYDVKM. CDR3 length: 16 residues. Trimming pared 6 bases from V and 1 base from J, leaving 18 bases between. This CDR3 is CASSLLRGGQNTEAFF. CDR3 sequence (DNA): TGTGCCAGCAGCCTACTGAGGGGGGGGCAGAACACTGAAGCTTTCTTT.